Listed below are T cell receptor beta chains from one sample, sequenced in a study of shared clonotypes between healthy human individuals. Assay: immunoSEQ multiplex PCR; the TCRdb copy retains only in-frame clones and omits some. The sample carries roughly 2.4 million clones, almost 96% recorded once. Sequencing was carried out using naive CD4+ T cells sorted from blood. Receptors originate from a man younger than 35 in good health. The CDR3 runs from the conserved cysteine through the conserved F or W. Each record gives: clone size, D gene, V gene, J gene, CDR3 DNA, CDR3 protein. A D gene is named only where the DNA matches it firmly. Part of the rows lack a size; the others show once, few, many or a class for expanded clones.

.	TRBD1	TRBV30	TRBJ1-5	TGTGCCTGGAGTAAAGCCGGGACAGGCGTGCGTCAGCCCCAGCATTTT	CAWSKAGTGVRQPQHF
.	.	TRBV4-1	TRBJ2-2	TGCGCCAGCAGCCAACTCGCGGGAACCGGGGAGCTGTTTTTT	CASSQLAGTGELFF
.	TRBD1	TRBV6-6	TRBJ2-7	TGTGCCAGCAGACTTGACAGGGGAAAGTACTTC	CASRLDRGKYF
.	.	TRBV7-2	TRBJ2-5	TGTGCCAGCAGCTTTGGAGCAGAGACCCAGTACTTC	CASSFGAETQYF
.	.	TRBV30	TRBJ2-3	TGTGCCTGGAAGTTGGGTACTTACTTCACAGATACGCAGTATTTT	CAWKLGTYFTDTQYF
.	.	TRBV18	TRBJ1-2	TGTGCCAGCTCACCATCGACCGCTAACTATGGCTACACCTTC	CASSPSTANYGYTF
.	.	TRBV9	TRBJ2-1	TGTGCCAGCAGCGCGGCGGGCACTAGTATTGAGCAGTTCTTC	CASSAAGTSIEQFF
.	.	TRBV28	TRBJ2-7	TGTGCCAGCAGTTCAGGGAATTACGAGCAGTACTTC	CASSSGNYEQYF
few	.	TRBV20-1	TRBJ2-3	TGCAGTGCTAGTTTGGATACGCAGTATTTT	CSASLDTQYF
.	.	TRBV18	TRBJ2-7	TGTGCCAGCTCAATGTCTTTGGGGGAAAAATACGAGCAGTACTTC	CASSMSLGEKYEQYF
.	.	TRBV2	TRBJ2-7	TGTGCCAGCAGTGAAGAGCCCTACGAGCAGTACTTC	CASSEEPYEQYF
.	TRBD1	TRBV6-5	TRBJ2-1	TGTGCCAGCAGCCAGACAGGGGGTTACAATGAGCAGTTCTTC	CASSQTGGYNEQFF
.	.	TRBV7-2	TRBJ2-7	TGTGCCAGCAGCTTAGCCAGGGGCGGTATCTACGAGCAGTACTTC	CASSLARGGIYEQYF
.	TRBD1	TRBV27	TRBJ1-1	TGTGCCAGCAGTTGGACAGGGAAGAGGAACACTGAAGCTTTCTTT	CASSWTGKRNTEAFF
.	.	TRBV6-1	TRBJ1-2	TGTGCCAGCAGTACCCCGACCGGGAACTATGGCTACACCTTC	CASSTPTGNYGYTF
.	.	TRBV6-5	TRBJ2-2	TGTGCCAGCAGCCCAACTGGGGGAACGGCCGGGGAGCTGTTTTTT	CASSPTGGTAGELFF
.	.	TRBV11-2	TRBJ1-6	TGTGCCAGCAGCTTAGGCCGGCAGGGTGAGAATTCACCCCTCCACTTT	CASSLGRQGENSPLHF
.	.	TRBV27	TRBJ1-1	TGTGCCAGCAGTCCTTACCCGGGACCGAGAAAAAGTGAAGCTTTCTTT	CASSPYPGPRKSEAFF
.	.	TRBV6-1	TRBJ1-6	TGTGCCATCGGGGTCATTTCACCCCTCCACTTT	CAIGVISPLHF
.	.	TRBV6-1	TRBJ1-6	TGTGCCAGCAGTGAGATCGCGAGGGGTGGAGGGGGTAATTCACCCCTCCACTTT	CASSEIARGGGGNSPLHF
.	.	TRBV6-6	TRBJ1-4	TGTGCCAGCTGCCGAGGTGAAAAACTGTTTTTT	CASCRGEKLFF
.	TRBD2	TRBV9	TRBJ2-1	TGTGCCAGCAGCGCAGGGACTAGCGGATACAATGAGCAGTTCTTC	CASSAGTSGYNEQFF
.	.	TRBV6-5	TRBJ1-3	TGTGCCAGCAGAAGTGGGGGGCCTGGAAACACCATATATTTT	CASRSGGPGNTIYF
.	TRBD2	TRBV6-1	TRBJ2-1	TGTGCCAGCAGTGACGGGGGGAGCTCCTACAATGAGCAGTTCTTC	CASSDGGSSYNEQFF
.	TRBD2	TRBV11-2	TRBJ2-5	TGTGCCAGCAGCTTTACCAGATTCGGACTAGCAGGATACCAAGAGACCCAGTACTTC	CASSFTRFGLAGYQETQYF
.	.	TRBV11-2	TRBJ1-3	TGTGCCAGCAGCTTACCTCCCGATCCTGGAAACACCATATATTTT	CASSLPPDPGNTIYF
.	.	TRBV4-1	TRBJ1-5	TGCGCCAGCAGCCAAGAAGGGGGTGGCAATCAGCCCCAGCATTTT	CASSQEGGGNQPQHF
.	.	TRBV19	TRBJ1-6	TGTGCCAGTAGTATCGGCATCTCCTATAATTCACCCCTCCACTTT	CASSIGISYNSPLHF
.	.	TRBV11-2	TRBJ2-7	TGTGCCAGCAGCCCCCTTACAGCCTACGAGCAGTACTTC	CASSPLTAYEQYF
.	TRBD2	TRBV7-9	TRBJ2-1	TGTGCCAGCAGCGTAAGCGGGGGGTCCTACAATGAGCAGTTCTTC	CASSVSGGSYNEQFF
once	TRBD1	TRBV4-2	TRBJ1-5	TGTGCCAGCAGCCAAGATGGGACAGCATTAAATCAGCCCCAGCATTTT	CASSQDGTALNQPQHF
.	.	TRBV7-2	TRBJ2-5	TGTGCCAGCAGGCAAGGGGGGACTACGAAGACCCAGTACTTC	CASRQGGTTKTQYF
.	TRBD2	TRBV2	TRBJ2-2	TGTGCCAGCCTCCTAGCGGTACCGAACACCGGGGAGCTGTTTTTT	CASLLAVPNTGELFF
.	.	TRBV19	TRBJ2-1	TGTGCCAGTAGCCCAAGACAGATTACCAGCGAGCAGTTCTTC	CASSPRQITSEQFF
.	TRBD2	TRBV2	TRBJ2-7	TGTGCCAGCGAAGGACTAGCTGGAGCCTACGAGCAGTACTTC	CASEGLAGAYEQYF
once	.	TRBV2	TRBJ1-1	TGTGCCAGCAGCCGGGACTTCCTCATGAACACTGAAGCTTTCTTT	CASSRDFLMNTEAFF
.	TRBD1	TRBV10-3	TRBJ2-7	TGTGCCATCTCGTCCGGGACAGGGTACGAGCAGTACTTC	CAISSGTGYEQYF
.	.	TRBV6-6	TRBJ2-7	TGTGCCAGCAGTGACTCGGCGCTCGCGCAGTACTTC	CASSDSALAQYF
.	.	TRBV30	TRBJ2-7	TGTGCCTGGAGTATCGCCGGACTCACTCCCTACGAGCAGTACTTC	CAWSIAGLTPYEQYF
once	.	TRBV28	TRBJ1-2	TGTGCCAGCAGTCAGGAGATTAACTATGGCTACACCTTC	CASSQEINYGYTF
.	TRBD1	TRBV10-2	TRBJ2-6	TGCGCCAGCAGAGTGTCAGGGGGCGCTTCTGGGGCCAACGTCCTGACTTTC	CASRVSGGASGANVLTF
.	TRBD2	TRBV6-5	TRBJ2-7	TGTGCCAGCAGCTCCTTGGGTAGCGGGAGAAACGAGCAGTACTTC	CASSSLGSGRNEQYF
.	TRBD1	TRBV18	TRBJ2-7	TGTGCCAGCTCACCGGGGACAGGGTACGAGCAGTACTTC	CASSPGTGYEQYF
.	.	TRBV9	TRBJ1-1	TGTGCCAGCAGCGTAGGCGGGGCTGAGAACACTGAAGCTTTCTTT	CASSVGGAENTEAFF
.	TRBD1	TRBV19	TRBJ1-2	TGTGCCAGTAGGGGGGGACAGGGACCCTATGGCTACACCTTC	CASRGGQGPYGYTF
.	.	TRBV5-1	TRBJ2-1	TGCGCCAGCAGCGTAGGGATGTACAATGAGCAGTTCTTC	CASSVGMYNEQFF
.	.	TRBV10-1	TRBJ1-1	TGCGCCAGCAGTGAGTCGGGTACAGTGAACACTGAAGCTTTCTTT	CASSESGTVNTEAFF
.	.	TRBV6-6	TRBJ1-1	TGTGCCAGCAGTCAGCCTGGGGGGACTGAAGCTTTCTTT	CASSQPGGTEAFF
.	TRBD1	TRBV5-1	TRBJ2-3	TGCGCCAGCAGCCAGGGACAGGTCCCTTTAGATACGCAGTATTTT	CASSQGQVPLDTQYF